This record looks at one T cell receptor (beta chain) sequence and its context. Antigen unknown. It was approximately 4,000 ng of total RNA that each TCR library used. With the 5' RACE reads reprocessed, TCRdb shows one record per CDR3 protein and no DNA. The sample holds some 160,000 distinct CDR3 sequences. Germline CDR1 reads GTSNPN; CDR2 reads SVGIG (reference sequence). This CDR3 is 15 amino acids long. These data are taken from a study of monozygotic twins with inflammatory bowel disease. The study, taken as a whole, reports: Evidence failed to back one strong IBD-linked signal or clonotype.

V usage is TRBV30 and J usage is TRBJ1-3; TCRdb's assignment of TRBD1 cannot be checked, as there is no DNA. Sequenced material: blood. The TCR comes from a human donor with ulcerative colitis or Crohn's disease, or a healthy co-twin of an affected twin (not recorded which). The CDR3 is CAWSASYGGGNTIYF.